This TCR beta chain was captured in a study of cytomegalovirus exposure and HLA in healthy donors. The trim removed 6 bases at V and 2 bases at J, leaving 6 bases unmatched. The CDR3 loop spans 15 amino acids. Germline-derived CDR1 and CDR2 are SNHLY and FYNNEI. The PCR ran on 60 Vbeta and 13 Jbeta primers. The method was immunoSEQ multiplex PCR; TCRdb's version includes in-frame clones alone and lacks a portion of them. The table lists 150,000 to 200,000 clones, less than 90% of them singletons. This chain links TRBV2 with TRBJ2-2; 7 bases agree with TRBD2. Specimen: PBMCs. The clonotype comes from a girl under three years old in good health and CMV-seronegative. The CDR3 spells CASSSGTTNTGELFF. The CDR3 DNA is TGTGCCAGCAGCTCCGGGACTACAAACACCGGGGAGCTGTTTTTT.